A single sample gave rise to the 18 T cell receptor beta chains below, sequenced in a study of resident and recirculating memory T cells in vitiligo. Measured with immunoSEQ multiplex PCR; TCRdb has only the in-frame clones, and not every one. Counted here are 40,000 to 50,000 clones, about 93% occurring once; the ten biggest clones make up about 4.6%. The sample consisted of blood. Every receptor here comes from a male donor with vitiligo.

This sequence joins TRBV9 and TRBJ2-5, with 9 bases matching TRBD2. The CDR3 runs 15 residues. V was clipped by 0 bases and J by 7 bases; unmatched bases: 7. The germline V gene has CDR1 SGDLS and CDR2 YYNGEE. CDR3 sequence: CASSVEAGGIMTQYF. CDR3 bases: TGTGCCAGCAGCGTAGAAGCGGGGGGTATTATGACCCAGTACTTC.

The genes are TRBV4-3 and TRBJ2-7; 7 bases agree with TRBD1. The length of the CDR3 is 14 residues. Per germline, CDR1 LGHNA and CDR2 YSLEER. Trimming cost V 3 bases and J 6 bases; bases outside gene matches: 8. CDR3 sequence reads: CASSQGIGGGEQYF. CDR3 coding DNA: TGCGCCAGCAGCCAGGGAATAGGGGGCGGCGAGCAGTACTTC.

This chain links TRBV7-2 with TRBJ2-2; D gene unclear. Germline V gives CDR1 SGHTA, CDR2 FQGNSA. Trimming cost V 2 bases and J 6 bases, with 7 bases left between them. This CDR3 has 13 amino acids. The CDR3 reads CASSLNSAGELFF. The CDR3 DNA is TGTGCCAGCAGCTTAAACTCCGCCGGGGAGCTGTTTTTT.

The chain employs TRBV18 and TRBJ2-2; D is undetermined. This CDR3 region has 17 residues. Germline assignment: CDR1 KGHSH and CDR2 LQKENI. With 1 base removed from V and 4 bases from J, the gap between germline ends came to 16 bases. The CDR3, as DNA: TGTGCCAGCTCACCACAACCGGTGACCTCAGGCACCGGGGAGCTGTTTTTT. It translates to CASSPQPVTSGTGELFF.

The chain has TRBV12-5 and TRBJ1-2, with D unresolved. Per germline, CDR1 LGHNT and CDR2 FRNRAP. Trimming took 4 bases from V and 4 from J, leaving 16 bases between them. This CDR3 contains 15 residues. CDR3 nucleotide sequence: TGTGCTAGTGGTTACCCCTCGGTTCCCTCCTATGGCTACACCTTC. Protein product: CASGYPSVPSYGYTF.

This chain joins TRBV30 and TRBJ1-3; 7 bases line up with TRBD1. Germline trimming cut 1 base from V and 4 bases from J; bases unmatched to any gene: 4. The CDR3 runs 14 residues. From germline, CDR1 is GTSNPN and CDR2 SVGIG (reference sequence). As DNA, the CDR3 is TGTGCCTGGAGTGAGGGACAGCTAGGAAACACCATATATTTT. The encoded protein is CAWSEGQLGNTIYF.

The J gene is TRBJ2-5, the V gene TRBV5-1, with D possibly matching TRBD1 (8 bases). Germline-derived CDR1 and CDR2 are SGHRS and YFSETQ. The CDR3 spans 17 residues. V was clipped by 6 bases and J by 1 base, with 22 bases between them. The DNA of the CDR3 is TGCGCCAGCACTAGGGGGACAGGAGCGGGGACCCAAGAGACCCAGTACTTC. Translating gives CASTRGTGAGTQETQYF.

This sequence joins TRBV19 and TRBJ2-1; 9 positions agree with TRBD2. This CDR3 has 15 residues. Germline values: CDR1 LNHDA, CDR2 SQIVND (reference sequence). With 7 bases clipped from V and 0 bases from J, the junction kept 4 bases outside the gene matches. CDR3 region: CASIDSGGSYNEQFF. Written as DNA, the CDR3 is TGTGCCAGTATAGATAGCGGGGGCTCCTACAATGAGCAGTTCTTC. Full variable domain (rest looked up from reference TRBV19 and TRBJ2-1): DGGITQSPKYLFRKEGQNVTLSCEQNLNHDAMYWYRQDPGQGLRLIYYSQIVNDFQKGDIAEGYSVSREKKESFPLTVTSAQKNPTAFYLCASIDSGGSYNEQFFGPGTRLTVL.

CDR3 nucleotides: TGCGCCAGCAGCCGGGACAATCCAGAGGACACTGAAGCTTTCTTT. Its protein product is CASSRDNPEDTEAFF. The chain combines TRBV5-1 with TRBJ1-1; the D gene is possibly TRBD1 (6 bases). Looked up from germline, CDR1 is SGHRS and CDR2 is YFSETQ. The CDR3 has 15 residues. V was cut by 4 bases and J by 3 bases, with 16 bases left in between. Full variable domain (outside the CDR3, taken from reference TRBV5-1 and TRBJ1-1): KAGVTQTPRYLIKTRGQQVTLSCSPISGHRSVSWYQQTPGQGLQFLFEYFSETQRNKGNFPGRFSGRQFSNSRSEMNVSTLELGDSALYLCASSRDNPEDTEAFFGQGTRLTVV.

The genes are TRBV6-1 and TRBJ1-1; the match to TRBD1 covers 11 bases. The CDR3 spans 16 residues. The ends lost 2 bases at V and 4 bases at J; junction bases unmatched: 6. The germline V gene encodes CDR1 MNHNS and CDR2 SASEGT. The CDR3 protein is CASSERTGTGGTEAFF. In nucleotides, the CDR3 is TGTGCCAGCAGTGAAAGAACCGGGACAGGGGGCACTGAAGCTTTCTTT.

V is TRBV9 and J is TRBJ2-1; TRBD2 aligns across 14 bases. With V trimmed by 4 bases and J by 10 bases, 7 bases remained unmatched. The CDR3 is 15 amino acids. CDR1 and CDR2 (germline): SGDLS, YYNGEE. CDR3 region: CASSPRLAGGREQFF. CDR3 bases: TGTGCCAGCAGCCCCCGACTAGCGGGGGGGCGAGAGCAGTTCTTC.

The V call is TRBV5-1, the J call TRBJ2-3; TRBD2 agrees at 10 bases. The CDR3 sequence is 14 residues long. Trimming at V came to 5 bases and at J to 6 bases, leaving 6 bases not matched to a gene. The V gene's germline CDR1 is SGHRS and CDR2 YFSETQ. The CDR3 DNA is TGCGCCAGCAGGCAGCGGGGGGGCAAGGATACGCAGTATTTT. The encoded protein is CASRQRGGKDTQYF.

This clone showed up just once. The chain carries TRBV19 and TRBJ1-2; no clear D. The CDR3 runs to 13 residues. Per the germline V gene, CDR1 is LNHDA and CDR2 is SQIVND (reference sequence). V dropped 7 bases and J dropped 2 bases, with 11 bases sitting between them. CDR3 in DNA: TGTGCCAGTAATGGAGTAAGGAACTATGGCTACACCTTC. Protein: CASNGVRNYGYTF.

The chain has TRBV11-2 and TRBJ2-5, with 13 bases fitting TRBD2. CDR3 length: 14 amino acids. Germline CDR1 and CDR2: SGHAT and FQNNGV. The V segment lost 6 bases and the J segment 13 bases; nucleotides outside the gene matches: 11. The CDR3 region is CASSQTSGGSTLYF. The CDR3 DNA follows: TGTGCCAGCAGTCAGACTAGCGGGGGGAGTACCTTGTACTTC.

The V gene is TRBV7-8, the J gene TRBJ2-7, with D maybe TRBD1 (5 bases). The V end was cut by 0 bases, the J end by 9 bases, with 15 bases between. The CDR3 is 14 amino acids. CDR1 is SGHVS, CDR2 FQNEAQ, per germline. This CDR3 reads CASSLAGQLRLQYF. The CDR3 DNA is TGTGCCAGCAGCTTAGCGGGGCAGCTGAGACTGCAGTACTTC.

CDR3 in DNA: TGCGCCAGCTCGACAGGCTTTGGGAATTCACCCCTCCACTTT. It is translated as CASSTGFGNSPLHF. This sequence joins TRBV5-1 and TRBJ1-6; D is perhaps TRBD1 (6 bases). With 7 bases removed from V and 7 bases from J, the gap between germline ends came to 15 bases. CDR3 length: 14 residues. Germline V lookup: CDR1 SGHRS, CDR2 YFSETQ.

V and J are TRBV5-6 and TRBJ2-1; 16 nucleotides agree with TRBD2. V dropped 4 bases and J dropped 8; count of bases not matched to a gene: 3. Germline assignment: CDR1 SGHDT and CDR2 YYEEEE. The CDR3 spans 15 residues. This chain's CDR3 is CASSGGLAGGHEQFF. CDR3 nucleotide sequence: TGTGCCAGCAGCGGGGGACTAGCGGGGGGGCATGAGCAGTTCTTC.

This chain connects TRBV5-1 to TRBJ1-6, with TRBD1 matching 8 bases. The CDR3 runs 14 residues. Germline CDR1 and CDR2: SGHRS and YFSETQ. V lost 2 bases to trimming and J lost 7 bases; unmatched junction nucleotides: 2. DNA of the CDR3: TGCGCCAGCAGCTTACGACAGGGGAATTCACCCCTCCACTTT. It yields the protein CASSLRQGNSPLHF. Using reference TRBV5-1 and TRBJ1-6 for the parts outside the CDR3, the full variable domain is KAGVTQTPRYLIKTRGQQVTLSCSPISGHRSVSWYQQTPGQGLQFLFEYFSETQRNKGNFPGRFSGRQFSNSRSEMNVSTLELGDSALYLCASSLRQGNSPLHFGNGTRLTVT.